This record looks at one TCR beta chain sequence and its context. What it recognizes is unknown. The PCR used 60 Vbeta and 13 Jbeta primers. Some clones are missing from TCRdb's copy, which holds only in-frame ones; the method was immunoSEQ multiplex PCR. Of a few hundred thousand clones listed, around 80% are singletons. This specimen belongs to a study of cytomegalovirus exposure and HLA in healthy donors. Overall study findings and caveats: Most TCR sequences were uncommon, yet certain public TCRs appeared in many donors. Segments of the TCR beta V type were, in most cases, productive about 87% or about 30% of the time in an earlier analysis.

These donors counted as nominally healthy when sampled, but unrecorded immune exposures were likely. Germline V gene lookup returns CDR1 SGHRS and CDR2 YFSETQ. V trimming: 2 bases; J trimming: 5 bases; junction bases outside the gene matches: 4. The CDR3 is 14 amino acids. The sample consisted of PBMCs. The V gene is TRBV5-1, the J gene TRBJ2-7; 10 nucleotides line up with TRBD1. The sequence came from a woman in her sixties or seventies in good health and CMV-seropositive. Here the CDR3 reads CASSLGQGEHEQYF. In DNA form, the CDR3 reads TGCGCCAGCAGCTTAGGACAGGGGGAACACGAGCAGTACTTC.